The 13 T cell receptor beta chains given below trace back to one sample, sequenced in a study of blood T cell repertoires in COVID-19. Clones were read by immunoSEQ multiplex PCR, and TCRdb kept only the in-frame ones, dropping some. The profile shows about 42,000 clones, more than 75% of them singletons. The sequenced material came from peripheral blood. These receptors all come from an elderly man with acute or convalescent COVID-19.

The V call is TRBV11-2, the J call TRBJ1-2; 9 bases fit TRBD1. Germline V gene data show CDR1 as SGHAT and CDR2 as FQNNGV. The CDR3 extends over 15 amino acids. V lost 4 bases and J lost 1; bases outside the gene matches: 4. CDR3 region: CASSWGQGSNYGYTF. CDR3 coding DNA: TGTGCCAGCAGCTGGGGACAGGGAAGTAACTATGGCTACACCTTC.

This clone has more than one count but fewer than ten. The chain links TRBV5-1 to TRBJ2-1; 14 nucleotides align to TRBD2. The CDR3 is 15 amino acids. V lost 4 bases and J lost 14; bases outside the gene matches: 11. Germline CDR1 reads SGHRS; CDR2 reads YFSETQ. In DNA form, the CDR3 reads TGCGCCAGCAGCCCGACCGGGACTAGCGGGAGCGTTGAGTTCTTC. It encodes CASSPTGTSGSVEFF.

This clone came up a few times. The CDR3 here is CASSLATGGNTEAFF. The CDR3 DNA sequence: TGTGCCAGCAGCTTAGCGACAGGGGGGAACACTGAAGCTTTCTTT. The chain joins TRBV7-8 to TRBJ1-1; 9 bases are shared with TRBD1. There are 15 residues in the CDR3. Germline values: CDR1 SGHVS, CDR2 FQNEAQ. Trimming at V came to 0 bases and at J to 1 base, leaving 0 bases not matched to a gene. Complete variable domain (other parts from reference TRBV7-8 and TRBJ1-1): GAGVSQSPRYKVAKRGQDVALRCDPISGHVSLFWYQQALGQGPEFLTYFQNEAQLDKSGLPSDRFFAERPEGSVSTLKIQRTQQEDSAVYLCASSLATGGNTEAFFGQGTRLTVV.

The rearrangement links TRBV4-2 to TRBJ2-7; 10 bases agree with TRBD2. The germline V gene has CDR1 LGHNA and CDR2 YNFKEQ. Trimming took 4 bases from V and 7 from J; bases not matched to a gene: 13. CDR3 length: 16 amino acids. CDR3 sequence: CASSLKIAGGKGEQYF. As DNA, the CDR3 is TGTGCCAGCAGCCTCAAAATAGCGGGAGGAAAGGGGGAGCAGTACTTC.

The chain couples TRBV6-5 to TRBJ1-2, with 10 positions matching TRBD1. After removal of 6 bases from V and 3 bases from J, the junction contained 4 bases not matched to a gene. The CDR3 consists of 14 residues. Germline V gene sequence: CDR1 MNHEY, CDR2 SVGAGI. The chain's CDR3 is CASRWTGGDYGYTF. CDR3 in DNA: TGTGCCAGCAGGTGGACAGGGGGAGACTATGGCTACACCTTC.

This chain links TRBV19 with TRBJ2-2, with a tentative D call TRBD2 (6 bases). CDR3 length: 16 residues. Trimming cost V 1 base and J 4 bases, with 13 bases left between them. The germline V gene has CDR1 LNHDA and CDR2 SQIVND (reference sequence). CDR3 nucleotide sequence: TGTGCCAGTAGTATAGTCGCGGGGCCGGGCACCGGGGAGCTGTTTTTT. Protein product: CASSIVAGPGTGELFF. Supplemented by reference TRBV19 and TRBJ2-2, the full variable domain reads DGGITQSPKYLFRKEGQNVTLSCEQNLNHDAMYWYRQDPGQGLRLIYYSQIVNDFQKGDIAEGYSVSREKKESFPLTVTSAQKNPTAFYLCASSIVAGPGTGELFFGEGSRLTVL.

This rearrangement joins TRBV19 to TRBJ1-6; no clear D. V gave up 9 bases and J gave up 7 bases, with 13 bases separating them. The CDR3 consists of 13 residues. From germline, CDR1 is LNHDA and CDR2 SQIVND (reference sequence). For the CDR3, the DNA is TGTGCCAGCGGGAGGAAACTAAATTCACCCCTCCACTTT. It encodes CASGRKLNSPLHF.

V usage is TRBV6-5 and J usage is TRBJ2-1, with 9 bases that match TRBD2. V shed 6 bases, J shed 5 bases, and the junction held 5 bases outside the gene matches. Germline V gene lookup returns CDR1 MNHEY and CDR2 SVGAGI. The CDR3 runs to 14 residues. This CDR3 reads CASSLIAGDNEQFF. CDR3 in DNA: TGTGCCAGCAGCTTGATAGCGGGGGACAATGAGCAGTTCTTC.

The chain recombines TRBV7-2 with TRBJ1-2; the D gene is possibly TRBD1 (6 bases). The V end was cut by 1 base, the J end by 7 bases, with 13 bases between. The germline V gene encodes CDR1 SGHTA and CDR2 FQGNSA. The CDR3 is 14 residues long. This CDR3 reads CASSLGGQGSGYTF. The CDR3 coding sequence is TGTGCCAGCAGCTTAGGGGGACAAGGAAGTGGCTACACCTTC.

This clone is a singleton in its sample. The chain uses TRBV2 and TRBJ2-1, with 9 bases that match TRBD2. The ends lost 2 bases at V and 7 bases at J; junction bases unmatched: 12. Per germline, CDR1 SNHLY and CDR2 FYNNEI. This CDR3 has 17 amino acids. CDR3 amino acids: CASSEFRGGALKNEQFF. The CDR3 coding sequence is TGTGCCAGCAGTGAATTCCGCGGGGGGGCCTTAAAGAATGAGCAGTTCTTC.

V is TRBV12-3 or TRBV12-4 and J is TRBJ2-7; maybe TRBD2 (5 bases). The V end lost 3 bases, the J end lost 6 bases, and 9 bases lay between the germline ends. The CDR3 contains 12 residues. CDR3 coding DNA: TGTGCCAGCAGTTTTACTAGGATCGAGCAGTACTTC. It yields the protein CASSFTRIEQYF.

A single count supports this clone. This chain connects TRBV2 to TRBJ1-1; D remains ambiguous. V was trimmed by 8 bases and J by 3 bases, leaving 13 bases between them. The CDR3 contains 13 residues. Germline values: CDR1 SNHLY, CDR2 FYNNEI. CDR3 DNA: TGTGCCAGCCGGACGGGAGGGTACACTGAAGCTTTCTTT. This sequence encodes CASRTGGYTEAFF.

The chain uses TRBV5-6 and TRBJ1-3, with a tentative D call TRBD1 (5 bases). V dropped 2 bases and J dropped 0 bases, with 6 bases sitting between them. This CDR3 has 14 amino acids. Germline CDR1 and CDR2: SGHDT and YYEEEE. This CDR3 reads CASSFDSSGNTIYF. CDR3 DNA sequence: TGTGCCAGCAGCTTTGACAGCTCTGGAAACACCATATATTTT.